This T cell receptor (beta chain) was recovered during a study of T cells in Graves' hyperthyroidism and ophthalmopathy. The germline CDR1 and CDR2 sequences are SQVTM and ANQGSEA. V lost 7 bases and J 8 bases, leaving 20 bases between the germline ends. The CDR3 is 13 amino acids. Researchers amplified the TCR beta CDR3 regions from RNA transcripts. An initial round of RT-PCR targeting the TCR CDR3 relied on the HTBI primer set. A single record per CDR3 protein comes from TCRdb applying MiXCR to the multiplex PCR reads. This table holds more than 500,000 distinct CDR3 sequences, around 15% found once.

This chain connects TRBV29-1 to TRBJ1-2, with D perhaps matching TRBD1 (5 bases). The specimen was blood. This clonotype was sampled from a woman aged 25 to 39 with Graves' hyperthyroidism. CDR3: CSGWDGGSKGYTF. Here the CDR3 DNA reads TGCAGCGGTTGGGACGGCGGCTCGAAAGGCTACACCTTC.